Presented here are 27 T cell receptor beta chains from one specimen sequenced in a study of technical replicates of blood from a handful of donors (dated by TCRdb to the late 2010s). The method behind the library was the immunoSEQ multiplex PCR assay. TCRdb re-hosts the immuneACCESS table, in-frame sequences only. Its copies lack some clones; in the studies checked, an unresolved V gene accounts for under half of them, and the cause for the rest is not known. Here the sample has 50,000 to 65,000 clones; roughly 86% occur a single time. The ten largest clones capture 4.8% of the sample. Specimen: PBMCs. Receptors originate from a human donor in good health. Some clones in this sample may be carry-over from other donors' samples.

V gene TRBV7-2 combines with J gene TRBJ1-2; a possible D gene is TRBD1 (6 bases). V gave up 7 bases and J gave up 2 bases, with 14 bases separating them. Germline V gene sequence: CDR1 SGHTA, CDR2 FQGNSA. This CDR3 comprises 14 residues. The CDR3 sequence is CASTLAGANYGYTF. As DNA, the CDR3 is TGTGCCAGCACTTTAGCAGGGGCCAACTATGGCTACACCTTC.

Written as DNA, the CDR3 is TGCGCCAGCAGCTGGACTACTGGAAACACCATATATTTT. Its protein product is CASSWTTGNTIYF. This chain uses TRBV5-1 with TRBJ1-3; D uncertain. CDR1 and CDR2 from the germline V gene are SGHRS and YFSETQ. CDR3 length: 13 residues. Trimming removed 3 bases at V and 2 bases at J, with 6 bases between.

Only one count was recorded for this clone. The rearrangement links TRBV15 to TRBJ2-2, with a possible D match to TRBD2 (5 bases). The germline V gene has CDR1 LNHNV and CDR2 YYDKDF (reference sequence). V lost 1 base, J lost 6 bases, and 9 bases lay in between. This CDR3 is 14 amino acids long. Here the CDR3 DNA reads TGTGCCACCAGCAGAGCCCTAGCTTCCGGGGAGCTGTTTTTT. Its translation is CATSRALASGELFF.

The chain is built from TRBV2 and TRBJ1-1; D is undetermined. This CDR3 has 14 residues. Trimming took 6 bases from V and 7 from J, leaving 18 bases between them. Germline V gene lookup returns CDR1 SNHLY and CDR2 FYNNEI. This chain's CDR3 is CASSGSSILLEAFF. The CDR3 bases are TGTGCCAGCAGCGGGTCGAGCATACTCCTTGAAGCTTTCTTT.

V gene TRBV4-3 combines with J gene TRBJ1-3, with unresolved D. Trimming took off 4 bases at V and 0 bases at J, with 16 bases between the two ends. This CDR3 is 17 amino acids long. Germline V gene sequence: CDR1 LGHNA, CDR2 YSLEER. DNA of the CDR3: TGCGCCAGCAGCCCGACTTCAGACGGGAGCTCTGGAAACACCATATATTTT. Protein sequence: CASSPTSDGSSGNTIYF.

V and J are TRBV11-2 and TRBJ1-2, with D uncertain. Germline V lookup: CDR1 SGHAT, CDR2 FQNNGV. V was trimmed by 3 bases and J by 6 bases, leaving 8 bases between them. The CDR3 totals 12 residues. CDR3 protein: CASSFRYNGYTF. CDR3 nucleotides: TGTGCCAGCAGCTTTCGATACAATGGCTACACCTTC.

This rearrangement joins TRBV4-3 to TRBJ1-1; 8 bases agree with TRBD1. Germline CDR1 is LGHNA and CDR2 is YSLEER. V shed 0 bases and J 8 bases; nucleotides not matched to a gene: 8. The CDR3 totals 15 residues. The CDR3 region has the DNA TGCGCCAGCAGCCAAGATCCTACAGGGGGGAGAGAAGCTTTCTTT. It specifies CASSQDPTGGREAFF.

This rearrangement joins TRBV13 to TRBJ2-4; the D gene is possibly TRBD1 (5 bases). This CDR3 is built from 15 residues. The V and J ends lost 2 bases and 0 bases respectively, with 8 bases between them. The germline gives CDR1 PRHDT, CDR2 FYEKMQ (reference sequence). The CDR3 DNA follows: TGTGCCAGCAGCTTAATGCAGGGAGCCAAAAACATTCAGTACTTC. It codes for CASSLMQGAKNIQYF. Variable domain in full (rest from reference TRBV13 and TRBJ2-4): AAGVIQSPRHLIKEKRETATLKCYPIPRHDTVYWYQQGPGQDPQFLISFYEKMQSDKGSIPDRFSAQQFSDYHSELNMSSLELGDSALYFCASSLMQGAKNIQYFGAGTRLSVL.

Comments on this clone: The same CDR3 arises from other DNA sequences in this sample as well. This chain uses TRBV30 with TRBJ2-7; D gene ambiguous. Germline V lookup: CDR1 GTSNPN, CDR2 SVGIG (reference sequence). The CDR3 is 12 amino acids. Trimming removed 0 bases at V and 4 bases at J, with 7 bases between. CDR3 sequence reads: CAWSVGRYEQYF. In DNA form, the CDR3 reads TGTGCCTGGAGTGTAGGCAGGTACGAGCAGTACTTC.

V gene TRBV7-9 combines with J gene TRBJ1-1, with 8 nucleotides matching TRBD1. This CDR3 contains 15 residues. Germline values: CDR1 SEHNR, CDR2 FQNEAQ (reference sequence). With 5 bases clipped from V and 2 bases from J, the junction kept 7 bases outside the gene matches. The CDR3 region is CASSLGTGLNTEAFF. CDR3 sequence (DNA): TGTGCCAGCAGCCTAGGGACAGGCCTTAACACTGAAGCTTTCTTT.

The chain joins TRBV7-2 to TRBJ2-7, with a weak D call TRBD2 (6 bases). In germline, CDR1 is SGHTA, CDR2 FQGNSA. The CDR3 spans 16 residues. Trimming left V 1 base short and J 1 base short, with 14 bases between. CDR3 nucleotide sequence: TGTGCCAGCAGCTTAGTTGGCGGGACCGAGTCCTACGAGCAGTACTTC. Translation: CASSLVGGTESYEQYF.

The V gene is TRBV27, the J gene TRBJ2-7; D is possibly TRBD2 (6 bases). V was shortened by 0 bases and J by 3 bases, with 6 bases between the two germline ends. The CDR3 spans 13 residues. CDR1 is MNHEY, CDR2 SMNVEV, per germline (reference sequence). The CDR3 DNA follows: TGTGCCAGCAGTTTATCTAGCGGCTACGAGCAGTACTTC. Protein sequence: CASSLSSGYEQYF.

The rearrangement links TRBV5-1 to TRBJ2-1; D is unresolved. CDR3 length: 14 amino acids. From germline, CDR1 is SGHRS and CDR2 YFSETQ. Trimming took 2 bases from V and 8 from J, leaving 14 bases between them. The CDR3 spells CASSFGSSFDEQFF. CDR3 nucleotides: TGCGCCAGCAGCTTCGGTAGCTCTTTCGATGAGCAGTTCTTC. The full variable domain, rest sourced from reference TRBV5-1 and TRBJ2-1, is KAGVTQTPRYLIKTRGQQVTLSCSPISGHRSVSWYQQTPGQGLQFLFEYFSETQRNKGNFPGRFSGRQFSNSRSEMNVSTLELGDSALYLCASSFGSSFDEQFFGPGTRLTVL.

The rearrangement links TRBV13 to TRBJ2-4, with 7 bases aligning to TRBD1. The germline CDR1 and CDR2 sequences are PRHDT and FYEKMQ (reference sequence). The trim removed 1 base at V and 5 bases at J, leaving 8 bases unmatched. This CDR3 region has 16 residues. CDR3 loop: CASSLAGWQGENIQYF. CDR3 coding DNA: TGTGCCAGCAGCTTAGCGGGTTGGCAGGGGGAAAACATTCAGTACTTC.

The J gene is TRBJ2-3, the V gene TRBV5-6, with D possibly being TRBD2 (6 bases). The CDR3 extends over 14 amino acids. Trimming took off 5 bases at V and 3 bases at J, with 13 bases between the two ends. Germline CDR1 is SGHDT and CDR2 is YYEEEE. The CDR3 DNA follows: TGTGCCAGCAGTAAGTGGGCGGGGACAGATACGCAGTATTTT. It encodes CASSKWAGTDTQYF.

This chain connects TRBV5-1 to TRBJ1-4, with 7 bases matching TRBD1. The CDR3 totals 14 residues. Losses at the gene ends were 4 bases for V and 5 bases for J; bases not matched to a gene: 5. Germline V lookup: CDR1 SGHRS, CDR2 YFSETQ. CDR3 region: CASSVGGGNEKLFF. The CDR3 DNA is TGCGCCAGCAGCGTTGGAGGGGGCAATGAAAAACTGTTTTTT.

The CDR3 coding sequence is TGTGCCAGCAGCTTATACCCGAGAACTGAAGCTTTCTTT. This codes for CASSLYPRTEAFF. The chain combines TRBV7-3 with TRBJ1-1; D gene unclear. Germline V gives CDR1 SGHTA, CDR2 FQGTGA. The CDR3 contains 13 residues. Between the trimmed V and J ends, which lost 2 bases and 5 bases, there was a span of 9 bases.

The V call is TRBV4-1, the J call TRBJ2-7, with D hard to call. Germline assignment: CDR1 MGHRA and CDR2 YSYEKL. The CDR3 totals 13 residues. V was trimmed by 4 bases and J by 6 bases, leaving 13 bases between them. The CDR3 sequence: CASSLTASAEQYF. Written as DNA, the CDR3 is TGCGCCAGCAGCCTTACAGCTTCTGCCGAGCAGTACTTC.

The rearrangement joins TRBV20-1 to TRBJ1-1; D gene uncertain. V lost 3 bases and J lost 8, with 10 bases in between. CDR3 length: 11 residues. Germline V gene sequence: CDR1 DFQATT, CDR2 SNEGSKA (reference sequence). The CDR3 nucleotides are TGCAGTGCTAGTTCCGGGAGAGAAGCTTTCTTT. Translation gives CSASSGREAFF.

The J gene is TRBJ2-7, the V gene TRBV30, with 9 bases fitting TRBD1. This CDR3 region has 14 residues. V trimming: 2 bases; J trimming: 5 bases; junction bases outside the gene matches: 7. In germline, CDR1 is GTSNPN, CDR2 SVGIG (reference sequence). The CDR3 nucleotides are TGTGCCTGGAGTTACCGGGACAGGGCCCACGAGCAGTACTTC. This gives the protein CAWSYRDRAHEQYF.

The J gene is TRBJ2-3, the V gene TRBV11-2; 8 bases align to TRBD1. Germline assignment: CDR1 SGHAT and CDR2 FQNNGV. The CDR3 is 15 residues long. With V trimmed by 7 bases and J by 0 bases, 6 bases remained unmatched. The CDR3 is CASTRGQVSTDTQYF. The CDR3 DNA sequence: TGTGCCAGCACCCGGGGACAGGTTAGCACAGATACGCAGTATTTT. The whole variable domain, remainder taken from reference TRBV11-2 and TRBJ2-3, is EAGVAQSPRYKIIEKRQSVAFWCNPISGHATLYWYQQILGQGPKLLIQFQNNGVVDDSQLPKDRFSAERLKGVDSTLKIQPAKLEDSAVYLCASTRGQVSTDTQYFGPGTRLTVL.

The rearrangement uses TRBV29-1 and TRBJ2-2; D is perhaps TRBD2 (6 bases). Germline V CDR1 and CDR2: SQVTM, ANQGSEA. Trimming stripped 7 bases from V and 1 base from J, with 13 bases between. The CDR3 has 14 residues. CDR3 residues: CSAMGGENTGELFF. Written as DNA, the CDR3 is TGCAGCGCCATGGGAGGCGAGAACACCGGGGAGCTGTTTTTT.

V is TRBV27 and J is TRBJ2-2; D is possibly TRBD1 (5 bases). Germline V CDR1 and CDR2: MNHEY, SMNVEV (reference sequence). The V and J ends lost 8 bases and 6 bases respectively, with 16 bases between them. This CDR3 has 14 amino acids. This CDR3 reads CASGRTHLAGELFF. In DNA form, the CDR3 reads TGTGCCAGCGGCCGGACACACTTGGCCGGGGAGCTGTTTTTT.

The V and J genes are TRBV11-1 and TRBJ2-2; the D gene is possibly TRBD1 (6 bases). The CDR3 runs to 14 residues. Germline-derived CDR1 and CDR2 are SGHAT and FQDESV (reference sequence). V lost 5 bases to trimming and J lost 6 bases, with 13 bases between them. The CDR3 protein is CASSPRTEAGELFF. CDR3 nucleotides: TGTGCCAGCAGCCCCAGGACAGAGGCCGGGGAGCTGTTTTTT.

This rearrangement joins TRBV11-3 to TRBJ2-7; a possible D gene is TRBD2 (6 bases). The V and J ends lost 3 bases and 0 bases respectively, with 6 bases between them. Per the germline V gene, CDR1 is SGHNT and CDR2 is YENEEA. CDR3 length: 13 residues. CDR3 loop: CASSLGGSYEQYF. Here the CDR3 DNA reads TGTGCCAGCAGCTTGGGGGGCTCCTACGAGCAGTACTTC.

As for this clone: The junction differs from germline at one of its ends, possibly a read error. This chain joins TRBV5-1 and TRBJ2-7; 12 nucleotides match TRBD2. Looked up from germline, CDR1 is SGHRS and CDR2 is YFSETQ. The CDR3 has 13 residues. DNA of the CDR3: TGCGCCAGCAGCTCCTTGACTAGCGGGAGAACGGCGTTC. Amino acid sequence: CASSSLTSGRTAF.

This clone has only a few counts. The chain recombines TRBV5-4 with TRBJ1-1, with D possibly matching TRBD1 (5 bases). V dropped 3 bases and J dropped 2 bases, with 8 bases sitting between them. Germline CDR1 SGHNT, CDR2 YYREEE (reference sequence). The CDR3 contains 13 residues. The CDR3 protein is CASSYDRNTEAFF. CDR3 sequence (DNA): TGTGCCAGCAGCTATGACAGAAACACTGAAGCTTTCTTT.